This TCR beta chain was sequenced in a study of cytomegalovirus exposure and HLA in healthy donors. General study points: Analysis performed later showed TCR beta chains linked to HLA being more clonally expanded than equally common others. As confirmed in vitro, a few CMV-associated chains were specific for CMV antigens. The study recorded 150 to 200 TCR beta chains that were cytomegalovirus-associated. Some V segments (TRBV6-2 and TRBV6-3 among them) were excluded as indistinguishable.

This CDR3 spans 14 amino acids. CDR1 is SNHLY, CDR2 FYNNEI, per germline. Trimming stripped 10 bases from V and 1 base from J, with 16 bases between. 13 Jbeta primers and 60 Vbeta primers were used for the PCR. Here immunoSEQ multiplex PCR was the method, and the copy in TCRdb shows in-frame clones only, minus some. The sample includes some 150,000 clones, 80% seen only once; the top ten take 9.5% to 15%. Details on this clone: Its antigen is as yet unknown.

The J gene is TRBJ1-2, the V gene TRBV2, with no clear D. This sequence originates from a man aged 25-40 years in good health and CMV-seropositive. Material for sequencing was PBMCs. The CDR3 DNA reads TGTGCCACCCGGGGTGGGCAGGTTAACTATGGCTACACCTTC. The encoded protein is CATRGGQVNYGYTF.